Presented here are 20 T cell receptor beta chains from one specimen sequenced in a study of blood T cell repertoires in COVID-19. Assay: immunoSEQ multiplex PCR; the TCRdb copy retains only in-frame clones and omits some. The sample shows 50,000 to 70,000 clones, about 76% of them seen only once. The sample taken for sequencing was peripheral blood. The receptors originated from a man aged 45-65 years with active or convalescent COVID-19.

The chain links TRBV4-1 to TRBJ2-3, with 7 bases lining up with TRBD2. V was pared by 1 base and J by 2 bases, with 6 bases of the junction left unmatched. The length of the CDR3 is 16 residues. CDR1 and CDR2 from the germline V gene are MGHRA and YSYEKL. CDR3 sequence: CASSQVSAGYTDTQYF. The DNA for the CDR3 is TGCGCCAGCAGCCAAGTGTCAGCGGGGTACACAGATACGCAGTATTTT.

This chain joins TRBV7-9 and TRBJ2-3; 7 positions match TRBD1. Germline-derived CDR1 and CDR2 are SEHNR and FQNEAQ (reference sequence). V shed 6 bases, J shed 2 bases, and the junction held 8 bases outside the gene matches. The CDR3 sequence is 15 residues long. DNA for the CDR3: TGTGCCAGCAGTCCACAGGGGATTTACACAGATACGCAGTATTTT. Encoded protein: CASSPQGIYTDTQYF.

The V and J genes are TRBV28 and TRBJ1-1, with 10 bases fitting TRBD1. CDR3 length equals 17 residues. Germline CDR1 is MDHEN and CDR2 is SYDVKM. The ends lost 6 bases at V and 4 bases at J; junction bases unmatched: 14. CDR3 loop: CASSAASGTGESTEAFF. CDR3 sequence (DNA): TGTGCCAGCAGCGCCGCGTCCGGGACAGGGGAAAGCACTGAAGCTTTCTTT.

The CDR3 DNA sequence: TGTGCCAGTGGGGCACCAAGCTATGGCTACACCTTC. Encoded protein: CASGAPSYGYTF. The chain couples TRBV28 to TRBJ1-2, with D perhaps TRBD1 (5 bases). Germline-derived CDR1 and CDR2 are MDHEN and SYDVKM. The CDR3 runs to 12 residues. Trimming took off 9 bases at V and 4 bases at J, with 12 bases between the two ends.

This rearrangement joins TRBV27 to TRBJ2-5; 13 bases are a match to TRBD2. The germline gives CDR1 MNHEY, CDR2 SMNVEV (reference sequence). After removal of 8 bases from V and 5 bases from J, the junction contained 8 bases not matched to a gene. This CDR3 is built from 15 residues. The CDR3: CASSLGLAGPETQYF. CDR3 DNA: TGTGCCAGCTCTCTGGGACTAGCGGGACCCGAGACCCAGTACTTC.

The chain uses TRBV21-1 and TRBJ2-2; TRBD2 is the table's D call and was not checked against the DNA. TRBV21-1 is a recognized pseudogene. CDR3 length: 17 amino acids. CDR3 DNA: TGTGCCAGCAGCCAAGGGGAGGGAACATCGAACACCGGGGAGCTGTTTTTT. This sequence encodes CASSQGEGTSNTGELFF.

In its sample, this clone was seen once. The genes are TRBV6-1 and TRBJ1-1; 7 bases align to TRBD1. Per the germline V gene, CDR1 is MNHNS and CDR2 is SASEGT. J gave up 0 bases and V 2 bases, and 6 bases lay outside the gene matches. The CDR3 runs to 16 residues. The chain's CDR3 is CASSETKGTVNTEAFF. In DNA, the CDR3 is TGTGCCAGCAGTGAAACTAAAGGGACAGTGAACACTGAAGCTTTCTTT.

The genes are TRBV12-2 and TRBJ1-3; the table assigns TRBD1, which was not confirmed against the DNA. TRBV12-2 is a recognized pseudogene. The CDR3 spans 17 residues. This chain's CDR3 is CASRLEFVETGGNTIYF. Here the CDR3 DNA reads TGTGCAAGTCGCTTAGAATTTGTGGAGACAGGGGGAAACACCATATATTTT.

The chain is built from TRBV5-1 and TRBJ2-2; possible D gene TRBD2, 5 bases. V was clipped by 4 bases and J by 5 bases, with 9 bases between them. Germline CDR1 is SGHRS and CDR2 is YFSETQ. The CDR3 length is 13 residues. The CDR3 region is CASSQLGTGELFF. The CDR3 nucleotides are TGCGCCAGCAGCCAACTAGGGACCGGGGAGCTGTTTTTT.

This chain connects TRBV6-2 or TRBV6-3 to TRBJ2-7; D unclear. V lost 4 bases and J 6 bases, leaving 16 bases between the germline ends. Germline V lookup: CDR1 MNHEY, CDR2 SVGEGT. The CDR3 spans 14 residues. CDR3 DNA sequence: TGTGCCAGCAGTTTTAGTAGGAGAACCTCCGAGCAGTACTTC. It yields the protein CASSFSRRTSEQYF.

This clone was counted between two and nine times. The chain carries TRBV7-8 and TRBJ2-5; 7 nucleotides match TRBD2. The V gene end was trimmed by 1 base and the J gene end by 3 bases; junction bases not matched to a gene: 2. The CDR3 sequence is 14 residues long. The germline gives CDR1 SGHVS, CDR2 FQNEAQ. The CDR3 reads CASSLDLAEETQYF. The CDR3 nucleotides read TGTGCCAGCAGCTTAGACCTAGCGGAAGAGACCCAGTACTTC.

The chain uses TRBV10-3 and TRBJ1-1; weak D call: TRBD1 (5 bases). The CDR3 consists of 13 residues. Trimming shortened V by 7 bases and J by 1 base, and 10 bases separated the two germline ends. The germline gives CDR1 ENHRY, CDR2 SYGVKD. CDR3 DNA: TGTGCCATCACAGTCAGGGAGAACACTGAAGCTTTCTTT. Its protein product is CAITVRENTEAFF.

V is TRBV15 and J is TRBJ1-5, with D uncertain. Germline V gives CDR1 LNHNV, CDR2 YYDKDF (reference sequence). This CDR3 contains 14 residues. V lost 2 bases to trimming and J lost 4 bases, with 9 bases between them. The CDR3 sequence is CATSRLNRNQPQHF. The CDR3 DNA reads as TGTGCCACCAGCAGATTGAACAGAAATCAGCCCCAGCATTTT.

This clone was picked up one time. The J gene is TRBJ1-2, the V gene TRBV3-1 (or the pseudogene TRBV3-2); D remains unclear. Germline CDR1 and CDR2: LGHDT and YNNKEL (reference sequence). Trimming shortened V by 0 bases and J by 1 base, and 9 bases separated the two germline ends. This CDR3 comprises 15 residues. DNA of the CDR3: TGTGCCAGCAGCCAAGAGGCCTTTTTTAACTATGGCTACACCTTC. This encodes CASSQEAFFNYGYTF.

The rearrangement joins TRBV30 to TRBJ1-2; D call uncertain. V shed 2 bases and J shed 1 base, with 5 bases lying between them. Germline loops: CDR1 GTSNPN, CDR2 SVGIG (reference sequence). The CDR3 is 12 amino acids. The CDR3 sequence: CAWSYSNYGYTF. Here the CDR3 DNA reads TGTGCCTGGAGTTACAGTAACTATGGCTACACCTTC.

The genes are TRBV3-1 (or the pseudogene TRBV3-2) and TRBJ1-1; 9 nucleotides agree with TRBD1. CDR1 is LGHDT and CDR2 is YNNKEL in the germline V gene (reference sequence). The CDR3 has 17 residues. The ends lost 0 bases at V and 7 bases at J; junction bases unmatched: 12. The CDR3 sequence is CASSQDGWTGEVIEAFF. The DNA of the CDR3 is TGTGCCAGCAGCCAAGATGGGTGGACAGGGGAGGTGATTGAAGCTTTCTTT.

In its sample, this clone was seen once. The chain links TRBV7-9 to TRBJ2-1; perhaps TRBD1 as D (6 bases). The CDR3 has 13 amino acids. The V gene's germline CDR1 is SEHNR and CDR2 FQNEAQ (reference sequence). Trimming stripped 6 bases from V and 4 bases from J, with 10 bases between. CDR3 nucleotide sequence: TGTGCCAGCAGACAGGGTGGGTACAATGAGCAGTTCTTC. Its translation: CASRQGGYNEQFF.

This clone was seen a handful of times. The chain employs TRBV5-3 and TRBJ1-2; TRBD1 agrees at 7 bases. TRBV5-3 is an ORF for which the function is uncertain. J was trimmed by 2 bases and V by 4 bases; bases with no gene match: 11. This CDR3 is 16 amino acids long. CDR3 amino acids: CARSVRDSHSNYGYTF. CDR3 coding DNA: TGTGCCAGAAGCGTACGGGACAGCCACTCGAACTATGGCTACACCTTC.

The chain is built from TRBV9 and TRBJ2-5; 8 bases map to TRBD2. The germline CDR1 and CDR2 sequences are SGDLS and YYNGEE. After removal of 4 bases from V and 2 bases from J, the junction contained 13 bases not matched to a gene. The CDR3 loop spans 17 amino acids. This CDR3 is CASSPPLGTRAQETQYF. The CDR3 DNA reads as TGTGCCAGCAGCCCCCCCCTCGGGACTAGAGCTCAAGAGACCCAGTACTTC.

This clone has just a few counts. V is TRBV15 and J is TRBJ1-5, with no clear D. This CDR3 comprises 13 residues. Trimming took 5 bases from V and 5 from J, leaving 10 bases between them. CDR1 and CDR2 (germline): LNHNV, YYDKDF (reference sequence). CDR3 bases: TGTGCCACCAGCCCCGGAGGCCATCAGCCCCAGCATTTT. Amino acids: CATSPGGHQPQHF.